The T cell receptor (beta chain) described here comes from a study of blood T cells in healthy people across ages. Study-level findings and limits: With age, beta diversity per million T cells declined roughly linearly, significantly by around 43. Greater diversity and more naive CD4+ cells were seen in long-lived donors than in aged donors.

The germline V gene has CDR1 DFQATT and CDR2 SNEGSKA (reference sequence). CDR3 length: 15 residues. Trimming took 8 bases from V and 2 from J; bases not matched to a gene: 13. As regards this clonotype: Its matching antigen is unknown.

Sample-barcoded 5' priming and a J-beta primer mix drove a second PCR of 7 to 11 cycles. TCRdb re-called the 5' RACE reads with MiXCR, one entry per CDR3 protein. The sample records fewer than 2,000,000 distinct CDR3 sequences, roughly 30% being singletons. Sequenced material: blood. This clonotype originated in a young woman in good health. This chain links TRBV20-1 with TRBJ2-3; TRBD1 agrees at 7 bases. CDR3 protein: CSTTPTGYYTDTQYF. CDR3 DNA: TGCAGTACTACGCCGACAGGGTATTACACAGATACGCAGTATTTT.